This TCR beta chain was identified during a study of blood T cell repertoires in COVID-19. In the study overall: The analysed material was cDNA or gDNA that came from T cells, B-cell-depleted T cells, or PBMCs.

Produced via immunoSEQ multiplex PCR; TCRdb's table is partial and in-frame only. The table has 200,000 to 300,000 clones, approximately 90% seen once. With V trimmed by 4 bases and J by 4 bases, 3 bases remained unmatched. The CDR3 covers 13 residues. Germline lookup yields CDR1 SGDLS and CDR2 YYNGEE. V and J are TRBV9 and TRBJ2-3; 7 nucleotides match TRBD2. The origin of this receptor is a woman in her 30s with COVID-19, enrolled during active disease. The specimen sequenced was peripheral blood. This chain's CDR3 is CASSHGGSDTQYF. CDR3 coding DNA: TGTGCCAGCAGCCACGGGGGGTCAGATACGCAGTATTTT.